This TCR beta chain was sequenced for a study of STAT3 mutations in large granular lymphocyte leukemia. Overall study context: Over half of T-LGLL patients had one or more immunosuppressive regimens. Regarding the study as a whole: At least one immunodominant TCR beta clonotype appeared in every T-cell large granular lymphocyte leukemia patient. TCR clonotype switching after therapy occurred in about 35% of the 18 patients.

Approximately 40,000 productive templates were obtained per sample on average. TCRdb's copy holds only in-frame clones and misses some; the assay was immunoSEQ multiplex PCR. Of around 6,600 clones listed, roughly a third are singletons. As to this clone: Its cognate antigen is unknown.

This CDR3 region has 11 residues. Germline CDR1 and CDR2: LNHDA and SQIVND (reference sequence). Trimming pared 4 bases from V and 8 bases from J, leaving 8 bases between. The chain employs TRBV19 and TRBJ1-2; no clear D gene. This sequence was found in a woman aged 40-49 years with T-cell large granular lymphocyte leukemia. Some clones in this sample may be carry-over from other donors' samples. The sample was peripheral blood mononuclear cells. CDR3 sequence: CASSSWAGYTF. The CDR3 nucleotides read TGTGCCAGTAGTAGCTGGGCGGGCTACACCTTC.